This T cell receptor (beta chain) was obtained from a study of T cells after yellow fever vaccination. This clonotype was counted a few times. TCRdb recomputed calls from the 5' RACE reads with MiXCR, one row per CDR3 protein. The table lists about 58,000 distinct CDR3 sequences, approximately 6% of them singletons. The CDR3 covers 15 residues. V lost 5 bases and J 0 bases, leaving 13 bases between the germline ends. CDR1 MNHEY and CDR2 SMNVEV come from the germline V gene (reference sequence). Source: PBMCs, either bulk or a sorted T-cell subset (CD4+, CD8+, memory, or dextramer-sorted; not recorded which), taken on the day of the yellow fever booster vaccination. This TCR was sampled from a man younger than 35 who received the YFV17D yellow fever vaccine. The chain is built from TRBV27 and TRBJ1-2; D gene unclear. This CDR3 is CASSPSGYANYGYTF. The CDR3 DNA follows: TGTGCCAGCAGTCCAAGCGGGTACGCTAACTATGGCTACACCTTC.